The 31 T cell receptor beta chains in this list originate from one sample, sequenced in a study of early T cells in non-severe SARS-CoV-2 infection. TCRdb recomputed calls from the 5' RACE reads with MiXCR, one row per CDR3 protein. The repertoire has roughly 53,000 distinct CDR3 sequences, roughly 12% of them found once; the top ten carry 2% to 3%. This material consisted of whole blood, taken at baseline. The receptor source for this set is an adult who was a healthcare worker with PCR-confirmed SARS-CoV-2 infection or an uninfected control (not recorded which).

CDR3 in DNA: TGTGCCAGCAGCCAAGGTAGCAGCGGAGCCTACGAGCAGTACTTC. This gives the protein CASSQGSSGAYEQYF. This rearrangement joins TRBV14 to TRBJ2-7, with D tentatively TRBD2 (5 bases). The CDR3 has 15 residues. V shed 1 base and J shed 2 bases, with 12 bases lying between them. The germline V gene encodes CDR1 SGHDN and CDR2 FVKESK. The full variable domain, completed using reference TRBV14 and TRBJ2-7, is EAGVTQFPSHSVIEKGQTVTLRCDPISGHDNLYWYRRVMGKEIKFLLHFVKESKQDESGMPNNRFLAERTGGTYSTLKVQPAELEDSGVYFCASSQGSSGAYEQYFGPGTRLTVT.

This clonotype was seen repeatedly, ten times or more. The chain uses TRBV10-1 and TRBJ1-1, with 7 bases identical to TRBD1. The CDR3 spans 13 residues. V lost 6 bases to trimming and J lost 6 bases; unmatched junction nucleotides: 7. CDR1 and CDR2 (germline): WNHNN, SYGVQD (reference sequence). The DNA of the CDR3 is TGCGCCAGCAGGGCCCAGGGGGATTCTGAAGCTTTCTTT. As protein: CASRAQGDSEAFF.

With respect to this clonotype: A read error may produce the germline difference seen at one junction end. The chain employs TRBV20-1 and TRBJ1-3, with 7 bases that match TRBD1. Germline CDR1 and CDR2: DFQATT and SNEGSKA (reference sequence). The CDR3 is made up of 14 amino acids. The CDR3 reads CSARGTESGNTIYF. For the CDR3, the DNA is TGCAGTGCGAGAGGGACAGAGTCTGGAAACACCATATATTTT.

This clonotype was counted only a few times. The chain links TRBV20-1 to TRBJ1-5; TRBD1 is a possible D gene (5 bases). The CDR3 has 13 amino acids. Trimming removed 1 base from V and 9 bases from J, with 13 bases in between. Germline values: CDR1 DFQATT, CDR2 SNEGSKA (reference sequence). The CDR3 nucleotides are TGCAGTGCTAGAGCGCAGGGAAAGGGGCCCCAGCATTTT. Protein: CSARAQGKGPQHF.

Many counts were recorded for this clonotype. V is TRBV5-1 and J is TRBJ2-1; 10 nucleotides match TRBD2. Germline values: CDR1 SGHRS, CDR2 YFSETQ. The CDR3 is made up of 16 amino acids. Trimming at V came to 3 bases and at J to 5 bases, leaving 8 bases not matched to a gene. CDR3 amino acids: CASSSPLAGRDNEQFF. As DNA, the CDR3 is TGCGCCAGCAGCTCGCCACTAGCGGGAAGGGACAATGAGCAGTTCTTC.

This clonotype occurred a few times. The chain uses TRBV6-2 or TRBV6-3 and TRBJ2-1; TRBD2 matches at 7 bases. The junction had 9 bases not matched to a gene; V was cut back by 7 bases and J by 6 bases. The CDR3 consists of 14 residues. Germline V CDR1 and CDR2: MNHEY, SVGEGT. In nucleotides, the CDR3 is TGTGCCAGCACCCCTGACGGGAGGCGCAATGAGCAGTTCTTC. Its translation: CASTPDGRRNEQFF.

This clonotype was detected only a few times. The CDR3: CASSPPGWADEKLFF. The CDR3 DNA reads as TGTGCCAGCTCACCACCGGGCTGGGCGGATGAAAAACTGTTTTTT. The V and J genes are TRBV18 and TRBJ1-4; D unresolved. Per germline, CDR1 KGHSH and CDR2 LQKENI. The CDR3 is 15 amino acids. Deletions cut 0 bases from V and 6 bases from J, with 11 bases between. The full variable domain, completed using reference TRBV18 and TRBJ1-4, is NAGVMQNPRHLVRRRGQEARLRCSPMKGHSHVYWYRQLPEEGLKFMVYLQKENIIDESGMPKERFSAEFPKEGPSILRIQQVVRGDSAAYFCASSPPGWADEKLFFGSGTQLSVL.

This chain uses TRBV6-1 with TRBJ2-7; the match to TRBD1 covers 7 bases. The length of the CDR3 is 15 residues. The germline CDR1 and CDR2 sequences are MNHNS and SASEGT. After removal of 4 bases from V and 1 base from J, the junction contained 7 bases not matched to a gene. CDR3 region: CASSVSGTVSYEQYF. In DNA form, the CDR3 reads TGTGCCAGCAGTGTTAGTGGGACAGTGTCCTACGAGCAGTACTTC.

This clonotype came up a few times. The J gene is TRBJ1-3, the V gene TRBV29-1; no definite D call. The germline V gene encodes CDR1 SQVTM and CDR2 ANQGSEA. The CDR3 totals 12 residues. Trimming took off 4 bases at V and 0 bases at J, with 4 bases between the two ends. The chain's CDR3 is CSVVSSGNTIYF. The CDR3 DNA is TGCAGCGTTGTTAGCTCTGGAAACACCATATATTTT.

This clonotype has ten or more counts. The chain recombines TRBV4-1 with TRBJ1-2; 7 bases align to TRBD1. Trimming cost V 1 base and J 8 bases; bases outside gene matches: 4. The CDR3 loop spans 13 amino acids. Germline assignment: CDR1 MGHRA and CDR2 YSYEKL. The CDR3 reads CASSQAQGSGYTF. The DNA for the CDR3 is TGCGCCAGCAGCCAAGCACAGGGGAGCGGCTACACCTTC.

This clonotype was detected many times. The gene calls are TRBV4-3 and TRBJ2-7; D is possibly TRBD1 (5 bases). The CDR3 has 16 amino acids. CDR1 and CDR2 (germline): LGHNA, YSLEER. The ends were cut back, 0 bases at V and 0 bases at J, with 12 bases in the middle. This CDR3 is CASSQDMSGFSYEQYF. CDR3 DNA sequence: TGCGCCAGCAGCCAAGATATGTCAGGGTTCTCCTACGAGCAGTACTTC.

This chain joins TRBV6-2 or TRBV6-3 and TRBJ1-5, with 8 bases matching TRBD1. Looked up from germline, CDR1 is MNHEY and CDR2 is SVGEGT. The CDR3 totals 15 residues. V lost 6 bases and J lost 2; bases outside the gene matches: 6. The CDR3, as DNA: TGTGCCAGCAGCACCAGGGGGCTGGGCAATCAGCCCCAGCATTTT. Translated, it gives CASSTRGLGNQPQHF.

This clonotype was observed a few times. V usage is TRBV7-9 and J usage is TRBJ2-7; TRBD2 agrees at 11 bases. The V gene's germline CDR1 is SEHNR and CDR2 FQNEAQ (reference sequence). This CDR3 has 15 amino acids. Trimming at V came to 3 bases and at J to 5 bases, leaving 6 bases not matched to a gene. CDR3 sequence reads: CASSFRASGRNEQYF. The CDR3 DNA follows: TGTGCCAGCAGCTTTAGGGCTAGCGGGAGGAACGAGCAGTACTTC.

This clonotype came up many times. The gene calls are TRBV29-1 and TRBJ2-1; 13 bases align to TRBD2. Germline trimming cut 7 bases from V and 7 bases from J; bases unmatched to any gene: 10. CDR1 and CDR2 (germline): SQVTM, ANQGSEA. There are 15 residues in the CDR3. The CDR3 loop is CSAMTSGRNGNEQFF. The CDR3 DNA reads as TGCAGCGCCATGACTAGCGGGAGGAATGGGAATGAGCAGTTCTTC.

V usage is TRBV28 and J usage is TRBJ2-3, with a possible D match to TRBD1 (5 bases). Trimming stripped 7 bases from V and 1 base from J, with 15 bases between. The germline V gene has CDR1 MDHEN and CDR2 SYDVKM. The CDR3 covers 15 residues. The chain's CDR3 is CASTQSREGTDTQYF. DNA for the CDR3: TGTGCCAGCACCCAAAGCAGGGAAGGCACAGATACGCAGTATTTT.

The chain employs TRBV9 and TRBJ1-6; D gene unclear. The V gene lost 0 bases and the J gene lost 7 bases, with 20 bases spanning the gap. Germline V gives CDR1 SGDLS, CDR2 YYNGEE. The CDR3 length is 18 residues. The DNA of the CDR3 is TGTGCCAGCAGCGTAGTCCCCGTCCCTTGGCAGTCGAATTCACCCCTCCACTTT. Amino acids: CASSVVPVPWQSNSPLHF.

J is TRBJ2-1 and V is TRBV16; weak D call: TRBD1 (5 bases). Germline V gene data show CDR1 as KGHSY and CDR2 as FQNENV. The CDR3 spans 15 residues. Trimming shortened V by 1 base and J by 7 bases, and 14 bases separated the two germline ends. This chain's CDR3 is CASSQFIVQGNEQFF. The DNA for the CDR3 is TGTGCCAGCAGCCAATTTATTGTCCAGGGAAATGAGCAGTTCTTC.

The CDR3 nucleotides read TGTGCCAGCAGCCCCCGGGGGCTGAACACTGAAGCTTTCTTT. This translates into CASSPRGLNTEAFF. The chain recombines TRBV9 with TRBJ1-1; maybe TRBD1 (6 bases). The CDR3 loop spans 14 amino acids. V gave up 4 bases and J gave up 0 bases, with 10 bases separating them. Germline V gene sequence: CDR1 SGDLS, CDR2 YYNGEE.

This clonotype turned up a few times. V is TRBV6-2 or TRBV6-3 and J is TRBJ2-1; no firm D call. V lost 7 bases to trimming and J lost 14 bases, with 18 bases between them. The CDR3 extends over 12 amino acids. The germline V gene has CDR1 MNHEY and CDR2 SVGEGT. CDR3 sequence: CASTDRDPQKFF. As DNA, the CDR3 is TGTGCCAGCACCGACCGAGACCCGCAGAAGTTCTTC.

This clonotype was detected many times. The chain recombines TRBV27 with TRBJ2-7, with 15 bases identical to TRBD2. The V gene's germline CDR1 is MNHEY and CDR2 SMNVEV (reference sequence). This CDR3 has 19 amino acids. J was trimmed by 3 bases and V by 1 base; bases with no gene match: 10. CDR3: CASSLYPGLAGGRNYEQYF. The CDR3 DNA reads TGTGCCAGCAGTTTATACCCGGGACTAGCGGGAGGCCGAAACTACGAGCAGTACTTC.

The CDR3 coding sequence is TGTGCCAGCAGACCGACAGGGCTTAACTATGGCTACACCTTC. This gives the protein CASRPTGLNYGYTF. The chain joins TRBV28 to TRBJ1-2; TRBD1 agrees at 7 bases. In germline, CDR1 is MDHEN, CDR2 SYDVKM. The CDR3 contains 14 residues. The junction had 5 bases not matched to a gene; V was cut back by 6 bases and J by 1 base.

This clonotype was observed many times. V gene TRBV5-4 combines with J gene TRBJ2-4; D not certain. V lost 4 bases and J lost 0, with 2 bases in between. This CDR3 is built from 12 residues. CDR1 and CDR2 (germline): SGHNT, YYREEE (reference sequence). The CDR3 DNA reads TGTGCCAGCAGCGGAGCCAAAAACATTCAGTACTTC. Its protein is CASSGAKNIQYF.

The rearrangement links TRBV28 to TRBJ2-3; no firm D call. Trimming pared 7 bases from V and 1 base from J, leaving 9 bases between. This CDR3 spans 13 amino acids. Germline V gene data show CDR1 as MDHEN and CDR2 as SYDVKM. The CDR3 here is CASMTLGTDTQYF. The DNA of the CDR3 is TGTGCCAGCATGACACTTGGCACAGATACGCAGTATTTT.

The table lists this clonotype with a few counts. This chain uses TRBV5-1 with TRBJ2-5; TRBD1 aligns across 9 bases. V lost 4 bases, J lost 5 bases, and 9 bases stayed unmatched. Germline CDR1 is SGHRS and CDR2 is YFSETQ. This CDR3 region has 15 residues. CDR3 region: CASSTGQGLAETQYF. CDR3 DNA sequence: TGCGCCAGCAGCACGGGACAGGGATTGGCCGAGACCCAGTACTTC.

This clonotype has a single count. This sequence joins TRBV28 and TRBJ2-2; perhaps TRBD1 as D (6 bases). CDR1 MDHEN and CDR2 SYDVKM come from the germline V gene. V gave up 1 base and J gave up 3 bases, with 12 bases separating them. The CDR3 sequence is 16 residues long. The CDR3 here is CASSLLGAPDTGELFF. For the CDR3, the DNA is TGTGCCAGCAGTTTATTGGGGGCGCCGGACACCGGGGAGCTGTTTTTT.

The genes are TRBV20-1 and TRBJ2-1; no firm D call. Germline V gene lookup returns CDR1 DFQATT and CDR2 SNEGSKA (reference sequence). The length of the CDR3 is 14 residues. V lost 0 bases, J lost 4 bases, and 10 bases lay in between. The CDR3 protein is CSARDRAEYNEQFF. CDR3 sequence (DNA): TGCAGTGCTAGAGATAGGGCGGAATACAATGAGCAGTTCTTC.

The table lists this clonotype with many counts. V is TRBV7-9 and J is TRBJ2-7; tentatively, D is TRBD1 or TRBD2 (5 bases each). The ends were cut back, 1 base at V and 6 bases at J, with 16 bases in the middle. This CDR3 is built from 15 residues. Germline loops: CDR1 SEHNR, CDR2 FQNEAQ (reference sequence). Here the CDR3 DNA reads TGTGCCAGCAGCTTAGGACACCGGGACCTCGGCGAGCAGTACTTC. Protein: CASSLGHRDLGEQYF.

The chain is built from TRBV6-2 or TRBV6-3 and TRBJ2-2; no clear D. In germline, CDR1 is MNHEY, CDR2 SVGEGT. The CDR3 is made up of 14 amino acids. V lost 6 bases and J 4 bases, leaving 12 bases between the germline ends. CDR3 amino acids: CASRPTMGTGELFF. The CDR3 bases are TGTGCCAGCAGACCCACTATGGGCACCGGGGAGCTGTTTTTT.

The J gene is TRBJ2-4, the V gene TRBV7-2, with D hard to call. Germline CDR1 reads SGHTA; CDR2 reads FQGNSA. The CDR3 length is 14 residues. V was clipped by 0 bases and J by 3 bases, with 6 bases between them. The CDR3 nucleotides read TGTGCCAGCAGCTTAGCTAATGGCAAAAACATTCAGTACTTC. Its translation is CASSLANGKNIQYF.

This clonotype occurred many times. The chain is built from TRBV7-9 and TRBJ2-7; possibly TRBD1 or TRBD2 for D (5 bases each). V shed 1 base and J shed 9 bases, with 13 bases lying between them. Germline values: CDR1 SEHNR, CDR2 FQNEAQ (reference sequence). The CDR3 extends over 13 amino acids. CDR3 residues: CASSLDTVGGQYF. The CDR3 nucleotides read TGTGCCAGCAGCTTAGACACGGTTGGGGGGCAGTACTTC.

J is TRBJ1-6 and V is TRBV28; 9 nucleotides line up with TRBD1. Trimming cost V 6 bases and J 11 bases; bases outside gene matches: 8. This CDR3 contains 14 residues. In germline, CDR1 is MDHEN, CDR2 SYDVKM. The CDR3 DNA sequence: TGTGCCAGCAGCTCGGGACAGGGAGGGCCACCCCTCCACTTT. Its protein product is CASSSGQGGPPLHF.